The clone carrying this TCR beta chain came up a few times. The source of the sample is a study of T cells in Graves' hyperthyroidism and ophthalmopathy. Study details: Peripheral blood was taken when the disease was first diagnosed, before any treatment began.

RNA transcripts provided the source from which TCR beta CDR3 regions were amplified. A set of HTBI primers served as the primers for a first-round RT-PCR of the TCR CDR3. One entry per CDR3 protein results from TCRdb running MiXCR on the multiplex PCR reads. Of some 690,000 distinct CDR3 sequences listed, around 15% were seen once; the top ten hold about a sixth. With a duration under 2 months, the hyperthyroidism was newly diagnosed in patients aged 18 to 65. An approximately 9.4 ml volume of fresh peripheral blood provided the PBMCs. This CDR3 is built from 14 residues. Trimming took 7 bases from V and 0 from J, leaving 13 bases between them. The germline V gene encodes CDR1 MNHNS and CDR2 SASEGT.

The TCR sequence derives from a man in his forties or fifties with Graves' hyperthyroidism. The sequencing sample was made of blood. The V gene is TRBV6-1, the J gene TRBJ2-7; tentative D call: TRBD2 (6 bases). CDR3 in amino acids: CASTSGTPSYEQYF. The DNA for the CDR3 is TGTGCCAGCACCTCCGGGACTCCCTCCTACGAGCAGTACTTC.